The present entry profiles one TCR beta chain with its context. These data belong to a study of identifying expanded T cells in peripheral blood. The CDR3 consists of 16 residues. The V gene's germline CDR1 is SGHVS and CDR2 FQNEAQ. V lost 1 base to trimming and J lost 1 base; unmatched junction nucleotides: 4. Here immunoSEQ multiplex PCR was the method, and the copy in TCRdb shows in-frame clones only, minus some. The profile shows about 130,000 clones, approximately 86% of them singletons. This sequence originates from a person aged 18-70 years in good health. Material: blood. The chain is built from TRBV7-8 and TRBJ2-3; 8 bases line up with TRBD2. The CDR3, as DNA: TGTGCCAGCAGCTTAGAGGCACTAGCGGGCACAGATACGCAGTATTTT. It is translated as CASSLEALAGTDTQYF.